This T cell receptor (beta chain) originates from a study of molecular identifiers for immune sequencing clone quantification. Via MiXCR, TCRdb re-called the PCR reads, giving one row per CDR3 protein. The sample holds a few hundred thousand distinct CDR3 sequences, about a fifth seen once. This clonotype was recorded at least ten times. Germline V CDR1 and CDR2: MGHRA, YSYEKL. V was clipped by 0 bases and J by 7 bases, with 8 bases between them. The CDR3 runs to 13 residues. Specimen: naive CD8+ T cells from blood, with Jurkat cell RNA spiked in. The subset here: FACS-sorted CD8+CD4-CCR7+CD45RA+ naive T cells. The chain links TRBV4-1 to TRBJ2-3; D not resolved. This receptor was identified in a human donor in good health. Some libraries in this study had Jurkat cell RNA spiked in. The CDR3 DNA is TGCGCCAGCAGCCAAGATGTTTCATATACGCAGTATTTT. As protein: CASSQDVSYTQYF.